This T cell receptor beta chain originates from a study of shared clonotypes between healthy human individuals. Study findings and constraints: Clonotype sharing among donors was thought likely to change with sequencing depth. Clonotypes shared by all four sorted-subset donors had higher generation probabilities than non-shared clonotypes. Incomplete sequencing of sorted subsets was indicated by rarefaction despite large depth.

In regard to this clone: As yet, its antigen is unknown.

Once extracted for a subset, genomic DNA was divided evenly among several immunoSEQ plates. Sequencing used immunoSEQ multiplex PCR; TCRdb keeps in-frame clones, though not all of them. The data show 2 million to 2.5 million clones, with around 93% seen just once and 0.3% to 0.45% held by the top ten. Sequenced sample: naive CD4+ T cells from PBMCs. Subset defined: CD45RA+ positively selected. The sequence came from a man between 18 and 29 years old in good health. Some clones in this sample may be carry-over from other donors' samples.

CDR3 region: CASSSGSEGNQPQHF. As DNA, the CDR3 is TGTGCCAGCAGTTCGGGGTCAGAGGGCAATCAGCCCCAGCATTTT. The V call is TRBV28, the J call TRBJ1-5, with no clear D. The CDR3 has 15 residues. Trimming shortened V by 4 bases and J by 2 bases, and 12 bases separated the two germline ends. From germline, CDR1 is MDHEN and CDR2 SYDVKM.